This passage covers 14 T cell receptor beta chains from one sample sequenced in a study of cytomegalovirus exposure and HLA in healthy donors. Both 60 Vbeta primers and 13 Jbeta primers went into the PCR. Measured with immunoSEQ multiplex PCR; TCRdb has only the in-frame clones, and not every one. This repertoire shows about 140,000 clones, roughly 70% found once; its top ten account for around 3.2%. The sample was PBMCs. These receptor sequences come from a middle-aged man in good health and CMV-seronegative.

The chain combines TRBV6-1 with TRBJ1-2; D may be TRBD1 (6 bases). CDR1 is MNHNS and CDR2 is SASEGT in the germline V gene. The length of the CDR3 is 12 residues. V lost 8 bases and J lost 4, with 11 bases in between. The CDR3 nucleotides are TGTGCCAGCCACCAAGGGGGCTATGGCTACACCTTC. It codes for CASHQGGYGYTF.

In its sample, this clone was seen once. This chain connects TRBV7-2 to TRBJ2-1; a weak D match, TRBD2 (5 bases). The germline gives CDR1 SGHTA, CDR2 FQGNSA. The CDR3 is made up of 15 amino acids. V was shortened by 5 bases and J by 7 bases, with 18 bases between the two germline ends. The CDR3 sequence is CASSRGGSGRNEQFF. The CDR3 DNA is TGTGCCAGCAGCCGCGGAGGATCGGGTCGGAATGAGCAGTTCTTC.

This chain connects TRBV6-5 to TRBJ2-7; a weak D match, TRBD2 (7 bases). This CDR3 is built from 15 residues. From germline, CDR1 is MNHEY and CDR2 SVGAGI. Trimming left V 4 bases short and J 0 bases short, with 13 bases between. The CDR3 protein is CASSLRGGGSYEQYF. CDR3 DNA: TGTGCCAGCAGTTTGCGAGGGGGGGGCTCCTACGAGCAGTACTTC.

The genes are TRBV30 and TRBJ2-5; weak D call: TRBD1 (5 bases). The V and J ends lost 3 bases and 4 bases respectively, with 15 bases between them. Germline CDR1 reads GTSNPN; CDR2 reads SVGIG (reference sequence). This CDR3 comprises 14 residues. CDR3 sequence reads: CAWSLGEAGETQYF. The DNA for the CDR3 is TGTGCCTGGAGCCTAGGGGAAGCCGGAGAGACCCAGTACTTC.

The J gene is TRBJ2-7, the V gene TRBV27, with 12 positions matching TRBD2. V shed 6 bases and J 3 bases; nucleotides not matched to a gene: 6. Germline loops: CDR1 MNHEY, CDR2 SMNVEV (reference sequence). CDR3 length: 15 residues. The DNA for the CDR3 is TGTGCCAGCAGCCCATCTAGCGGGAGGGACTACGAGCAGTACTTC. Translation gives CASSPSSGRDYEQYF.

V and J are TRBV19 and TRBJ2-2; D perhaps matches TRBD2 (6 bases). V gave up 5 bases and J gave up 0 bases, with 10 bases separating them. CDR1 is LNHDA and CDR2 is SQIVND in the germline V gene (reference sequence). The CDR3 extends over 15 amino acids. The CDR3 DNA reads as TGTGCCAGTAGTCCGACTAGTACGAACACCGGGGAGCTGTTTTTT. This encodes CASSPTSTNTGELFF.

CDR3 protein: CASSFGGGVETQYF. DNA of the CDR3: TGTGCCAGCAGCTTCGGGGGAGGGGTAGAGACCCAGTACTTC. V and J are TRBV11-3 and TRBJ2-5; 7 positions match TRBD2. V was pared by 3 bases and J by 4 bases, with 5 bases of the junction left unmatched. CDR1 SGHNT and CDR2 YENEEA come from the germline V gene. CDR3 length: 14 residues.

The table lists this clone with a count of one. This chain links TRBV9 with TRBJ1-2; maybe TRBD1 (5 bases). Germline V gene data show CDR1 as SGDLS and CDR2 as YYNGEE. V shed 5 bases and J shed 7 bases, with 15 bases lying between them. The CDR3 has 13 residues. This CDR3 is CASSQIRVGGYTF. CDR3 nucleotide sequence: TGTGCCAGCAGTCAAATCAGGGTCGGTGGCTACACCTTC. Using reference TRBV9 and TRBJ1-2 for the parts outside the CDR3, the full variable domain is DSGVTQTPKHLITATGQRVTLRCSPRSGDLSVYWYQQSLDQGLQFLIQYYNGEERAKGNILERFSAQQFPDLHSELNLSSLELGDSALYFCASSQIRVGGYTFGSGTRLTVV.

The CDR3 reads CASSLSRGLETQYF. In nucleotides, the CDR3 is TGTGCCAGCAGCTTGAGCAGGGGCTTGGAGACCCAGTACTTC. The J gene is TRBJ2-5, the V gene TRBV7-2, with a possible D match to TRBD1 (6 bases). Trimming took 3 bases from V and 5 from J, leaving 13 bases between them. The CDR3 spans 14 residues. Germline V CDR1 and CDR2: SGHTA, FQGNSA.

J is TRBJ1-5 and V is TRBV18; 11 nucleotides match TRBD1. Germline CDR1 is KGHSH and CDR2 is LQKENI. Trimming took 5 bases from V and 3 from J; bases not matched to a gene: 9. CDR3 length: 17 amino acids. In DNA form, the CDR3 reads TGTGCCAGCTCATACGGGACAGGGGGGACCCTCAATCAGCCCCAGCATTTT. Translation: CASSYGTGGTLNQPQHF.

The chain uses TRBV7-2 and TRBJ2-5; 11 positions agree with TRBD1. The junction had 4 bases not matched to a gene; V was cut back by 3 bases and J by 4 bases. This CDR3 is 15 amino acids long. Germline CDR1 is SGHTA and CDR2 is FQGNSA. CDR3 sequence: CASSFNGQGAETQYF. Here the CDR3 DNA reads TGTGCCAGCAGCTTTAACGGACAGGGGGCAGAGACCCAGTACTTC.

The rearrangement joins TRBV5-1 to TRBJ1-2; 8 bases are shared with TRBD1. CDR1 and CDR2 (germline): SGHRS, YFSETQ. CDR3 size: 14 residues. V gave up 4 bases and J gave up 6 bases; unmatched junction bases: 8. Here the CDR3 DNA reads TGCGCCAGCAGCGGGACCGTACAGGGGGATGGCTACACCTTC. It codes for CASSGTVQGDGYTF.

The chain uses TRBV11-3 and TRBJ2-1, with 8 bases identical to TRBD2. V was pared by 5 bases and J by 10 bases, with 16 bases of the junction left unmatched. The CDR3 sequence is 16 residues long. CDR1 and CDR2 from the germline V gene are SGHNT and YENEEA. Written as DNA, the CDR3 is TGTGCCAGCAGCCTAGGCCCGAGACTAGCGAGACCCGAGCAGTTCTTC. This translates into CASSLGPRLARPEQFF.

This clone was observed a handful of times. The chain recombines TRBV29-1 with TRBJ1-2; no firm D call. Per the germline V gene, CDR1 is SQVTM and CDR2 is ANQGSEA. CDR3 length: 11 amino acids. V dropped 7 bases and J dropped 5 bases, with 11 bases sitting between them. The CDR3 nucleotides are TGCAGCGCCGCAGAGGCTTATGGCTACACCTTC. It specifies CSAAEAYGYTF.